The present entry profiles one T cell receptor beta chain with its context. The data were obtained in a study of blood T cell repertoires in COVID-19. Study information: Spain, Italy and the United States supplied samples that represented acute and convalescent COVID-19. Sources were T cells, B-cell-depleted T cells, or PBMCs; the material itself was cDNA or gDNA.

Per the original data handling: For nucleated cells, counts were estimated from reference gene primer amplification. Sequencing was performed with immunoSEQ multiplex PCR; in TCRdb, only in-frame clones are kept and a portion is missing. V and J calls and clone size come straight from that table; D and trimming were deduced from the DNA. Of around 80,000 clones detected, approximately 86% appear once; the ten largest clones hold 25% to 35%. The V segment lost 4 bases and the J segment 7 bases; nucleotides outside the gene matches: 10. CDR3 size: 16 residues. In germline, CDR1 is MNHNS, CDR2 SASEGT. The specimen sequenced was peripheral blood. The chain employs TRBV6-1 and TRBJ2-2; 9 bases map to TRBD2. This TCR derives from a woman older than 75 with acute or convalescent COVID-19. This CDR3 reads CASSGLAGSIVGELFF. CDR3 bases: TGTGCCAGCAGTGGGCTAGCGGGAAGCATCGTCGGGGAGCTGTTTTTT.